A single sample gave rise to the 17 T cell receptor beta chains below, sequenced in a study of T cells in Graves' hyperthyroidism and ophthalmopathy. Amplification of TCR beta CDR3 regions used RNA as the template. First-round RT-PCR targeting the TCR CDR3 was performed with the HTBI primer set. TCRdb reprocessed the multiplex PCR reads with MiXCR, giving one entry per CDR3 protein. There are 480,000 or so distinct CDR3 sequences in the sample; 13% to 15% occur only once, and less than 20% lies in the top ten. Specimen: blood. These receptors originate from a woman aged 18 to 35 with Graves' hyperthyroidism.

In its sample, this clonotype was seen many times. The CDR3 nucleotides read TGTGCCAGCAGTTTAGACCGAGGGTCACCCCTCCACTTT. It codes for CASSLDRGSPLHF. The chain has TRBV12-3 or TRBV12-4 and TRBJ1-6; D gene ambiguous. Trimming took off 1 base at V and 10 bases at J, with 8 bases between the two ends. CDR3 length equals 13 residues.

This clonotype was observed at least ten times. V gene TRBV5-1 combines with J gene TRBJ2-1, with D maybe TRBD1 (6 bases). The V and J ends lost 1 base and 5 bases respectively, with 19 bases between them. This CDR3 region has 17 residues. The germline CDR1 and CDR2 sequences are SGHRS and YFSETQ. The DNA for the CDR3 is TGCGCCAGCAGCTTGAGGGTTGGGGGCTCTGGAGACAATGAGCAGTTCTTC. As protein: CASSLRVGGSGDNEQFF.

This clonotype was counted ten times or more. This chain links TRBV6-1 with TRBJ2-1, with unresolved D. CDR1 is MNHNS and CDR2 is SASEGT in the germline V gene. Trimming took 7 bases from V and 7 from J, leaving 11 bases between them. The CDR3 consists of 12 residues. In nucleotides, the CDR3 is TGTGCCAGCACTGGTTTGGGGAATGAGCAGTTCTTC. It codes for CASTGLGNEQFF.

This sequence joins TRBV6-1 and TRBJ1-5; D perhaps matches TRBD1 (6 bases). Germline V gene lookup returns CDR1 MNHNS and CDR2 SASEGT. The V and J ends lost 10 bases and 0 bases respectively, with 19 bases between them. CDR3 length equals 16 residues. The CDR3 nucleotides read TGTGCCACCCTAACGCCCAGGGGATATAGCAATCAGCCCCAGCATTTT. Its translation: CATLTPRGYSNQPQHF.

This clonotype was counted many times. The V and J genes are TRBV3-1 and TRBJ2-1; 12 nucleotides agree with TRBD2. CDR3 length equals 16 residues. The V gene end was trimmed by 1 base and the J gene end by 4 bases; junction bases not matched to a gene: 2. Per germline, CDR1 LGHDT and CDR2 YNNKEL (reference sequence). The CDR3, as DNA: TGTGCCAGCAGCCAAGCTAGCGGGAGGGGGTACAATGAGCAGTTCTTC. This translates into CASSQASGRGYNEQFF.

This clonotype was counted only a few times. The chain carries TRBV5-6 and TRBJ1-5; the match to TRBD1 covers 10 bases. The germline V gene encodes CDR1 SGHDT and CDR2 YYEEEE. CDR3 size: 16 residues. With V trimmed by 5 bases and J by 3 bases, 8 bases remained unmatched. The CDR3 sequence: CASSLLGTGVNQPQHF. In nucleotides, the CDR3 is TGTGCCAGCAGTCTCCTCGGGACAGGGGTCAATCAGCCCCAGCATTTT.

This clonotype was seen many times. The rearrangement links TRBV12-3 or TRBV12-4 to TRBJ1-1, with D maybe TRBD1 (6 bases). This CDR3 has 15 amino acids. V lost 7 bases to trimming and J lost 1 base, with 16 bases between them. The CDR3 nucleotides are TGTGCCAGCACCCTGGGGGGGACACGGAACACTGAAGCTTTCTTT. Amino acids: CASTLGGTRNTEAFF.

This clonotype was counted ten times or more. The V and J genes are TRBV12-3 or TRBV12-4 and TRBJ2-1; 9 bases map to TRBD1. Losses at the gene ends were 4 bases for V and 4 bases for J; bases not matched to a gene: 11. The CDR3 length is 17 residues. The chain's CDR3 is CASSSSPGQGAYNEQFF. The CDR3 nucleotides are TGTGCCAGCAGTTCATCCCCGGGACAGGGAGCATACAATGAGCAGTTCTTC.

The V call is TRBV27, the J call TRBJ2-3; D not certain. The germline V gene encodes CDR1 MNHEY and CDR2 SMNVEV (reference sequence). V was pared by 2 bases and J by 6 bases, with 12 bases between. This CDR3 is 14 amino acids long. The DNA of the CDR3 is TGTGCCAGCAGTTTAGATAGGGCCCAGGATACGCAGTATTTT. The encoded protein is CASSLDRAQDTQYF.

This clonotype was counted at least ten times. The gene calls are TRBV27 and TRBJ2-6; D unresolved. CDR1 and CDR2 (germline): MNHEY, SMNVEV (reference sequence). This CDR3 spans 14 amino acids. V lost 4 bases and J lost 0, with 4 bases in between. Written as DNA, the CDR3 is TGTGCCAGCAGTTCCGTCTCTGGGGCCAACGTCCTGACTTTC. The encoded protein is CASSSVSGANVLTF.

The genes are TRBV25-1 and TRBJ1-1, with 9 bases lining up with TRBD1. The CDR3 consists of 14 residues. Germline V gene sequence: CDR1 MGHDK, CDR2 SYGVNS. V was clipped by 7 bases and J by 3 bases; unmatched bases: 6. The CDR3: CASIPRDRDTEAFF. The CDR3 nucleotides read TGTGCCAGCATTCCAAGGGACAGGGACACTGAAGCTTTCTTT.

This clonotype turned up a few times. The rearrangement links TRBV10-3 to TRBJ2-1; 13 bases line up with TRBD2. The germline gives CDR1 ENHRY, CDR2 SYGVKD. The ends lost 7 bases at V and 2 bases at J; junction bases unmatched: 8. This CDR3 has 17 amino acids. CDR3 region: CAINPTGTSGTYNEQFF. DNA of the CDR3: TGTGCCATCAATCCAACCGGGACTAGCGGGACCTACAATGAGCAGTTCTTC.

This clonotype was seen at least ten times. The chain links TRBV11-2 to TRBJ1-1; D not resolved. Trimming removed 5 bases from V and 2 bases from J, with 9 bases in between. CDR1 and CDR2 (germline): SGHAT, FQNNGV. The CDR3 has 13 amino acids. This CDR3 reads CASSLGINTEAFF. Here the CDR3 DNA reads TGTGCCAGCAGCCTTGGGATCAACACTGAAGCTTTCTTT.

Only a few counts were recorded for this clonotype. The rearrangement joins TRBV29-1 to TRBJ2-7; D is uncertain. Germline values: CDR1 SQVTM, CDR2 ANQGSEA. CDR3 length equals 12 residues. The germline V and J ends were trimmed by 1 base and 3 bases, with 7 bases remaining between them. The CDR3 here is CSVEGNGYEQYF. The DNA for the CDR3 is TGCAGCGTTGAAGGGAACGGCTACGAGCAGTACTTC.

In its sample, this clonotype was seen many times. The chain links TRBV20-1 to TRBJ1-6; 8 bases map to TRBD1. Germline CDR1 and CDR2: DFQATT and SNEGSKA (reference sequence). After removal of 4 bases from V and 7 bases from J, the junction contained 6 bases not matched to a gene. The CDR3 runs 14 residues. The CDR3: CSAKETGVNSPLHF. CDR3 DNA sequence: TGCAGTGCTAAGGAGACAGGGGTCAATTCACCCCTCCACTTT.

This clonotype was observed many times. V usage is TRBV19 and J usage is TRBJ2-7; possible D gene TRBD2, 6 bases. Between the trimmed V and J ends, which lost 5 bases and 0 bases, there was a span of 11 bases. The CDR3 extends over 14 amino acids. Germline V gene lookup returns CDR1 LNHDA and CDR2 SQIVND (reference sequence). The CDR3 bases are TGTGCCAGTAGTGCGGGACCGAGCTCCTACGAGCAGTACTTC. Protein product: CASSAGPSSYEQYF.

This clonotype came up many times. V usage is TRBV9 and J usage is TRBJ1-1; D is ambiguous. Germline V lookup: CDR1 SGDLS, CDR2 YYNGEE. Trimming removed 4 bases at V and 1 base at J, with 17 bases between. This CDR3 is 16 amino acids long. CDR3 in DNA: TGTGCCAGCAGCTCCCCGGATGGCAGCGAGAACACTGAAGCTTTCTTT. Translated: CASSSPDGSENTEAFF.